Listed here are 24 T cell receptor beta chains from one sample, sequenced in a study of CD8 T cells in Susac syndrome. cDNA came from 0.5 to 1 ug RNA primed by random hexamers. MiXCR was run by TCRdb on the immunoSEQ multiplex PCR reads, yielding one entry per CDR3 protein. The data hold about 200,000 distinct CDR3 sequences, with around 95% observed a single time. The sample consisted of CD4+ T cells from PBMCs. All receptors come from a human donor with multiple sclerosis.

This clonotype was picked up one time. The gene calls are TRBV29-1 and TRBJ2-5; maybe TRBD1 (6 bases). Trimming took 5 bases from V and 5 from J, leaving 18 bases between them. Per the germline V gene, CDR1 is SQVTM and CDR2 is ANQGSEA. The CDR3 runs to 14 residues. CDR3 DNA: TGCAGCGTTCCGAACAGGGATCAGGGGGAGACCCAGTACTTC. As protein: CSVPNRDQGETQYF.

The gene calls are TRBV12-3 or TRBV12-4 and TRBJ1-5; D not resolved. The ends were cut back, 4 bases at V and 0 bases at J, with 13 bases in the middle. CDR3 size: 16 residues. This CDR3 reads CASSSRTNYSNQPQHF. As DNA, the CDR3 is TGTGCCAGCAGTTCCCGGACTAATTATAGCAATCAGCCCCAGCATTTT.

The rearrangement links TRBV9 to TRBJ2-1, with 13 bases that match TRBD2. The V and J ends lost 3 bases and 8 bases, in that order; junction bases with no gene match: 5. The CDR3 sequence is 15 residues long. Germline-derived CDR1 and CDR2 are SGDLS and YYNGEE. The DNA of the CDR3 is TGTGCCAGCAGCGCGGGACTAGCGGGGTTGTATGAGCAGTTCTTC. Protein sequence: CASSAGLAGLYEQFF.

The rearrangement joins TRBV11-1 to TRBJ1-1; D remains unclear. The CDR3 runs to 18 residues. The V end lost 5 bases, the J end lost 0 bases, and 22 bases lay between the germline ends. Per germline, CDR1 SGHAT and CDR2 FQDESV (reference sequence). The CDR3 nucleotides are TGTGCCAGCAGCCCTGCCCATAGACCCGACACTATGAACACTGAAGCTTTCTTT. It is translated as CASSPAHRPDTMNTEAFF.

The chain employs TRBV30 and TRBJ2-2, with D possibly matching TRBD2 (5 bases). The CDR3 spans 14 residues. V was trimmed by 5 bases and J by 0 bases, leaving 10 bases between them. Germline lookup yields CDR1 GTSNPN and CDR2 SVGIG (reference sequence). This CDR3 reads CAWGEFPNTGELFF. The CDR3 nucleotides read TGTGCCTGGGGGGAGTTTCCGAACACCGGGGAGCTGTTTTTT.

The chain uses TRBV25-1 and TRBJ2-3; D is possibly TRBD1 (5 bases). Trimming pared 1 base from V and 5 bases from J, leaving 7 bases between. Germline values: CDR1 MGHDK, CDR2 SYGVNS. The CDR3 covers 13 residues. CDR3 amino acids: CASSEWQGDTQYF. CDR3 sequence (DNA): TGTGCCAGCAGTGAATGGCAGGGAGATACGCAGTATTTT.

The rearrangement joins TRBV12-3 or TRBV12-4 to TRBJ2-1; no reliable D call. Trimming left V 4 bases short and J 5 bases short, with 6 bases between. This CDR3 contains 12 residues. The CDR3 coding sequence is TGTGCCAGCAGTTCTGAAAACAATGAGCAGTTCTTC. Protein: CASSSENNEQFF.

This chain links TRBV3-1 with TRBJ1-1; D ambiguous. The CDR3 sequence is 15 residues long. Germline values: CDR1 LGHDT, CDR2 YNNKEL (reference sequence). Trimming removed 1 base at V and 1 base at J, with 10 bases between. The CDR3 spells CASSQGEVSNTEAFF. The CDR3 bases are TGTGCCAGCAGCCAAGGGGAGGTGTCGAACACTGAAGCTTTCTTT. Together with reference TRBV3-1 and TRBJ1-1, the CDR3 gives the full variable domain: DTAVSQTPKYLVTQMGNDKSIKCEQNLGHDTMYWYKQDSKKFLKIMFSYNNKELIINETVPNRFSPKSPDKAHLNLHINSLELGDSAVYFCASSQGEVSNTEAFFGQGTRLTVV.

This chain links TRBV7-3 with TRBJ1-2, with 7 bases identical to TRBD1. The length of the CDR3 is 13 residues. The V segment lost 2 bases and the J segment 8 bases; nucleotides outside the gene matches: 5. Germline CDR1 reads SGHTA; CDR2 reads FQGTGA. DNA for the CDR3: TGTGCCAGCAGCTTAGCGACAGGGAACGGCTACACCTTC. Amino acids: CASSLATGNGYTF.

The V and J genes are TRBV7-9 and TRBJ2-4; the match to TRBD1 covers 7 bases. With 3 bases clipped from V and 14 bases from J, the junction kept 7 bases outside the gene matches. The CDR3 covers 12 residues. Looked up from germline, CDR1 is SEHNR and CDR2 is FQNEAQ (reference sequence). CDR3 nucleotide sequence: TGTGCCAGCAGCTTTAGACAGGGCTCTGAGTACTTC. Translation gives CASSFRQGSEYF.

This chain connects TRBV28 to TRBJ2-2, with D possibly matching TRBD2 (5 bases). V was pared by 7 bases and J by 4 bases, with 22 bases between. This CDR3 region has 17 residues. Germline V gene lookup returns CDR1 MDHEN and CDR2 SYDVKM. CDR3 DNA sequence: TGTGCCAGCACCTCCGGCGGAGGCCTGTCAGTCACCGGGGAGCTGTTTTTT. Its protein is CASTSGGGLSVTGELFF.

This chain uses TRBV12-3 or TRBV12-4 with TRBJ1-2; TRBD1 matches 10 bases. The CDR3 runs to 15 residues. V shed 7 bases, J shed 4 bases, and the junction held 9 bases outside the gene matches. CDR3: CASTGDRGLPYGYTF. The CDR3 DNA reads TGTGCCAGCACCGGGGACAGGGGACTGCCCTATGGCTACACCTTC.

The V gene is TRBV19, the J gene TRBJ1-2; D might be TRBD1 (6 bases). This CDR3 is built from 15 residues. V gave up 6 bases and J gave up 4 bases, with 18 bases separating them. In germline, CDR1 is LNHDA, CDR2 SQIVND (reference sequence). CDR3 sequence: CASRTPRGGGYGYTF. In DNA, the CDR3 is TGTGCCAGTAGAACACCCAGGGGCGGCGGCTATGGCTACACCTTC. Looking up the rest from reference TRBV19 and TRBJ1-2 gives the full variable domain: DGGITQSPKYLFRKEGQNVTLSCEQNLNHDAMYWYRQDPGQGLRLIYYSQIVNDFQKGDIAEGYSVSREKKESFPLTVTSAQKNPTAFYLCASRTPRGGGYGYTFGSGTRLTVV.

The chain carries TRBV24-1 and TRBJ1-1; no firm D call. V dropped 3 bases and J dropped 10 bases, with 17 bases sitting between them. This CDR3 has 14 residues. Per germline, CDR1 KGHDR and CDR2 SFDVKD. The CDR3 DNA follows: TGTGCCACCAGTGATCCGACGGAACCTTGGGGAGCTTTCTTT. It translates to CATSDPTEPWGAFF.

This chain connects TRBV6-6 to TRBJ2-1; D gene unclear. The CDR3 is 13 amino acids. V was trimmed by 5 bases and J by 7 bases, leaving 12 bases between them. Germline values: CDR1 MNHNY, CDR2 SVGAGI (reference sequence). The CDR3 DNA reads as TGTGCCAGCAGTCAGTCGCGGCAGAATGAGCAGTTCTTC. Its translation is CASSQSRQNEQFF.

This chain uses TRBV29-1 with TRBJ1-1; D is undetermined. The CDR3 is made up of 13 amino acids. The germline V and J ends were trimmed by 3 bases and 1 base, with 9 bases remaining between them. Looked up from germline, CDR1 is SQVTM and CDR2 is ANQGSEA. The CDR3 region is CSVEGDSNTEAFF. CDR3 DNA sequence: TGCAGCGTTGAGGGCGATTCGAACACTGAAGCTTTCTTT.

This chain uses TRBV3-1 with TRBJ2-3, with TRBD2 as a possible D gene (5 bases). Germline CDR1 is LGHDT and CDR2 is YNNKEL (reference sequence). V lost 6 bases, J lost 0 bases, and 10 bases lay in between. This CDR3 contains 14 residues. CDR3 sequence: CASRRGVSTDTQYF. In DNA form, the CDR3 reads TGTGCCAGCAGACGGGGAGTAAGCACAGATACGCAGTATTTT.

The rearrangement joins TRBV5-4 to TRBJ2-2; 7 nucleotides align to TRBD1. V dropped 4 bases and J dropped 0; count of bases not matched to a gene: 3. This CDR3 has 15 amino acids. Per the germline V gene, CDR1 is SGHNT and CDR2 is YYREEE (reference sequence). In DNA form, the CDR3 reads TGTGCCAGCAGCCGGGGACAGCCGAACACCGGGGAGCTGTTTTTT. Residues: CASSRGQPNTGELFF. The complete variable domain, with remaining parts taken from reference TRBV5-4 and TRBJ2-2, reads ETGVTQSPTHLIKTRGQQVTLRCSSQSGHNTVSWYQQALGQGPQFIFQYYREEENGRGNFPPRFSGLQFPNYSSELNVNALELDDSALYLCASSRGQPNTGELFFGEGSRLTVL.

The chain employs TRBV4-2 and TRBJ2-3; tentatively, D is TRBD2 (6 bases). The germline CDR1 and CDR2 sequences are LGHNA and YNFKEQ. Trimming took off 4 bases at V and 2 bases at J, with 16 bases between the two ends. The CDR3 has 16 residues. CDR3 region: CASSLLGGPITDTQYF. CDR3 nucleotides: TGTGCCAGCAGCCTGCTCGGGGGACCCATCACAGATACGCAGTATTTT.

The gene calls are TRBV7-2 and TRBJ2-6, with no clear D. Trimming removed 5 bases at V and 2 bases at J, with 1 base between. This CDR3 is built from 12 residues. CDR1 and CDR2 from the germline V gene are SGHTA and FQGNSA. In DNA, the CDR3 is TGTGCCAGCAGCCCTGGGGCCAACGTCCTGACTTTC. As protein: CASSPGANVLTF.

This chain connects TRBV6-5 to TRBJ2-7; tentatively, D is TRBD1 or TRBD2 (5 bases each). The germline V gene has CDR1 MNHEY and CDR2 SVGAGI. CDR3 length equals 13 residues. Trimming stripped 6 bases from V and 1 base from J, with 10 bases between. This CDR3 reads CASRGTGSYEQYF. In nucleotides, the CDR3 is TGTGCCAGCAGGGGGACGGGGTCCTACGAGCAGTACTTC.

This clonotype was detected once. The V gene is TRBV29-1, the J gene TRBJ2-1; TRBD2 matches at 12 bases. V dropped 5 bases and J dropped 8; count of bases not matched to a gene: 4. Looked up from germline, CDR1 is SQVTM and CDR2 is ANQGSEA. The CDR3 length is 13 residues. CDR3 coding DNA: TGCAGCGTTATGCCTAGCGGGGGGGATGAGCAGTTCTTC. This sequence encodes CSVMPSGGDEQFF.

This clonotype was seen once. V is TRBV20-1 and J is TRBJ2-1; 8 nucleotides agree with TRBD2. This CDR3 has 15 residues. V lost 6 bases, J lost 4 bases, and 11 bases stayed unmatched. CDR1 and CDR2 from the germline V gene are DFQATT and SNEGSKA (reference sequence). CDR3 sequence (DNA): TGCAGTGCCCGGCCAGGGACTAGTTGGTACAATGAGCAGTTCTTC. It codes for CSARPGTSWYNEQFF.

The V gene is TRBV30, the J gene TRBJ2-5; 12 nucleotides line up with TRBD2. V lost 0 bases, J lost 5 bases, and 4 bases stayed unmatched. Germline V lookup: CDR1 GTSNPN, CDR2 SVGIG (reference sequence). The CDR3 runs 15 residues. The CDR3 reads CAWSVMTSGGETQYF. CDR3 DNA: TGTGCCTGGAGTGTGATGACTAGCGGGGGTGAGACCCAGTACTTC.